This T cell receptor (beta chain) originates from a study of CD8+ T cells in alopecia areata. Study at large: Oral tofacitinib, 5 to 10 mg twice daily, was given in an open-label trial. General observations from the study: Mice showed TCR sharing more clearly than patients did, possibly owing to HLA. With tofacitinib ongoing, many expanded lesional clones persisted in both scalp and blood.

This clone was picked up many times. What it binds is not known. Germline values: CDR1 LNHDA, CDR2 SQIVND (reference sequence). J gave up 9 bases and V 5 bases, and 10 bases lay outside the gene matches. CDR3 length: 14 residues. Treatment reported: oral pan-JAK inhibitor, 5-10 mg twice daily. Starting from PBMCs, sorting isolated CD4+ and CD8+ T cells. Extracted RNA was reverse transcribed, and the resulting cDNA served as sequencing template. Measured with immunoSEQ multiplex PCR; TCRdb has only the in-frame clones, and not every one. Here the sample spans around 190,000 clones, approximately 67% being singletons.

The chain combines TRBV19 with TRBJ2-1, with 7 bases lining up with TRBD1. Material: CD4+ T cells sorted from blood, obtained between weeks 49 and 50, from a patient treated with tofacitinib. The sequence was obtained from a human donor with alopecia areata. CDR3 sequence reads: CASSQTGRISEQFF. The CDR3 region has the DNA TGTGCCAGTAGTCAGACAGGGCGGATTAGTGAGCAGTTCTTC.